These 16 T cell receptor beta chains share one sample of origin, sequenced in a study of blood T cell repertoires in COVID-19. The data were produced by immunoSEQ multiplex PCR, yet TCRdb's version contains in-frame clones alone and is incomplete. The table has roughly 300,000 clones, just under 90% seen once. Sequenced sample: peripheral blood. These receptors originate from a woman in her twenties or thirties with COVID-19, enrolled during active disease.

The rearrangement uses TRBV5-5 and TRBJ1-1, with D maybe TRBD1 (6 bases). Trimming took 4 bases from V and 4 from J, leaving 14 bases between them. Germline CDR1 reads SGHKS; CDR2 reads YYEKEE (reference sequence). The CDR3 sequence is 14 residues long. In DNA form, the CDR3 reads TGTGCCAGCAGCGCCTCAACAGGGACCACTGAAGCTTTCTTT. Its translation is CASSASTGTTEAFF.

This clone was counted a few times. The chain carries TRBV19 and TRBJ2-7; possible D gene TRBD2, 5 bases. V lost 5 bases to trimming and J lost 9 bases, with 11 bases between them. The V gene's germline CDR1 is LNHDA and CDR2 SQIVND (reference sequence). This CDR3 is 11 amino acids long. The CDR3 protein is CASSGGGGQYF. The DNA of the CDR3 is TGTGCCAGTAGTGGAGGTGGAGGGCAGTACTTC.

The chain carries TRBV9 and TRBJ2-5; 13 positions match TRBD2. The V and J ends lost 3 bases and 3 bases, in that order; junction bases with no gene match: 11. CDR3 length: 18 residues. Germline CDR1 reads SGDLS; CDR2 reads YYNGEE. The CDR3 reads CASSALALGTSGEETQYF. The CDR3 coding sequence is TGTGCCAGCAGCGCGCTTGCGCTTGGGACTAGCGGGGAAGAGACCCAGTACTTC.

The chain links TRBV5-1 to TRBJ1-2; TRBD1 might be the D (6 bases). V was clipped by 1 base and J by 4 bases, with 14 bases between them. CDR3 length: 15 residues. Germline assignment: CDR1 SGHRS and CDR2 YFSETQ. The CDR3: CASSLSDSSFYGYTF. CDR3 nucleotides: TGCGCCAGCAGCTTGTCGGACAGCTCTTTCTATGGCTACACCTTC.

This clone was found once. The V and J genes are TRBV7-9 and TRBJ1-5; D may be TRBD1 (5 bases). Per germline, CDR1 SEHNR and CDR2 FQNEAQ (reference sequence). Trimming took 3 bases from V and 3 from J, leaving 6 bases between them. There are 13 residues in the CDR3. CDR3 sequence reads: CASSLGHNQPQHF. The CDR3 DNA follows: TGTGCCAGCAGCTTGGGGCACAATCAGCCCCAGCATTTT.

The CDR3 spells CASSRTGGGNSPLHF. Written as DNA, the CDR3 is TGCGCCAGCAGTCGGACAGGGGGCGGTAATTCACCCCTCCACTTT. The chain couples TRBV5-1 to TRBJ1-6; 11 bases agree with TRBD1. Trimming at V came to 5 bases and at J to 6 bases, leaving 4 bases not matched to a gene. CDR1 and CDR2 (germline): SGHRS, YFSETQ. The CDR3 is 15 residues long.

V and J are TRBV6-5 and TRBJ2-7; TRBD1 matches 9 bases. The CDR3 has 15 amino acids. J lost 2 bases, V lost 8 bases, and 10 bases had no gene match. Germline V gene data show CDR1 as MNHEY and CDR2 as SVGAGI. DNA of the CDR3: TGTGCCAGCGGCCGGGACAGGGTTGGAGCCTACGAGCAGTACTTC. Protein sequence: CASGRDRVGAYEQYF.

V gene TRBV9 combines with J gene TRBJ1-1; 7 nucleotides line up with TRBD1. V lost 4 bases to trimming and J lost 0 bases; unmatched junction nucleotides: 3. CDR1 is SGDLS and CDR2 is YYNGEE in the germline V gene. This CDR3 comprises 14 residues. The CDR3 reads CASSLGQMNTEAFF. The CDR3 region has the DNA TGTGCCAGCAGCCTGGGACAGATGAACACTGAAGCTTTCTTT.

This clone turned up a few times. The rearrangement uses TRBV28 and TRBJ2-6; 8 nucleotides agree with TRBD1. V lost 1 base and J lost 4; bases outside the gene matches: 9. Germline CDR1 reads MDHEN; CDR2 reads SYDVKM. This CDR3 is 18 amino acids long. CDR3 sequence (DNA): TGTGCCAGCAGTTTATCGTCAGGGGGCCAGGTCGGGGCCAACGTCCTGACTTTC. Translated: CASSLSSGGQVGANVLTF.

This clone was found a few times. The chain recombines TRBV7-9 with TRBJ2-5, with 7 bases identical to TRBD1. This CDR3 region has 13 residues. The germline gives CDR1 SEHNR, CDR2 FQNEAQ (reference sequence). V shed 4 bases and J 5 bases; nucleotides not matched to a gene: 4. CDR3 DNA: TGTGCCAGCAGCTCGGGACAGTTCGAGACCCAGTACTTC. The encoded protein is CASSSGQFETQYF.

In nucleotides, the CDR3 is TGCGCCACCGGGACTAGCGGGGGGGTAGAGACCCAGTACTTC. Its protein is CATGTSGGVETQYF. The genes are TRBV5-1 and TRBJ2-5; 16 bases are a match to TRBD2. Germline-derived CDR1 and CDR2 are SGHRS and YFSETQ. CDR3 length equals 14 residues. J was trimmed by 4 bases and V by 9 bases; bases with no gene match: 3.

The count of this clone is one. The chain employs TRBV10-3 and TRBJ1-3, with TRBD1 matching 12 bases. This CDR3 has 18 amino acids. With 7 bases clipped from V and 2 bases from J, the junction kept 12 bases outside the gene matches. Germline CDR1 ENHRY, CDR2 SYGVKD. CDR3 nucleotide sequence: TGTGCCATCAACCAGGGACAGGGGGCGCAGGAAGCTGGAAACACCATATATTTT. It specifies CAINQGQGAQEAGNTIYF.

The chain employs TRBV20-1 and TRBJ1-2; weak D call: TRBD1 (6 bases). CDR3 length: 11 residues. Trimming shortened V by 6 bases and J by 7 bases, and 12 bases separated the two germline ends. Germline-derived CDR1 and CDR2 are DFQATT and SNEGSKA (reference sequence). The CDR3 DNA sequence: TGCAGTGCCCTCCGAGGGGGTGGCTACACCTTC. It codes for CSALRGGGYTF.

The genes are TRBV6-5 and TRBJ1-4, with TRBD1 as a possible D gene (5 bases). CDR1 and CDR2 (germline): MNHEY, SVGAGI. This CDR3 spans 15 amino acids. V lost 1 base, J lost 7 bases, and 13 bases lay in between. CDR3 sequence: CASSYYTGEGEKLFF. In DNA form, the CDR3 reads TGTGCCAGCAGTTACTACACGGGGGAGGGTGAAAAACTGTTTTTT.

The chain combines TRBV18 with TRBJ2-7, with TRBD1 identical over 9 bases. The V gene's germline CDR1 is KGHSH and CDR2 LQKENI. This CDR3 comprises 15 residues. V dropped 3 bases and J dropped 0; count of bases not matched to a gene: 3. This chain's CDR3 is CASSPRDRASYEQYF. Written as DNA, the CDR3 is TGTGCCAGCTCACCCCGGGACAGGGCCTCCTACGAGCAGTACTTC.

This clone is a singleton in its sample. The rearrangement uses TRBV2 and TRBJ2-5; TRBD2 aligns across 10 bases. Germline V lookup: CDR1 SNHLY, CDR2 FYNNEI. This CDR3 contains 14 residues. The V segment lost 5 bases and the J segment 3 bases; nucleotides outside the gene matches: 3. CDR3 nucleotide sequence: TGTGCCAGCAGTCCTAGCGGGGGCAAAGAGACCCAGTACTTC. It codes for CASSPSGGKETQYF. Supplemented by reference TRBV2 and TRBJ2-5, the full variable domain reads EPEVTQTPSHQVTQMGQEVILRCVPISNHLYFYWYRQILGQKVEFLVSFYNNEISEKSEIFDDQFSVERPDGSNFTLKIRSTKLEDSAMYFCASSPSGGKETQYFGPGTRLLVL.